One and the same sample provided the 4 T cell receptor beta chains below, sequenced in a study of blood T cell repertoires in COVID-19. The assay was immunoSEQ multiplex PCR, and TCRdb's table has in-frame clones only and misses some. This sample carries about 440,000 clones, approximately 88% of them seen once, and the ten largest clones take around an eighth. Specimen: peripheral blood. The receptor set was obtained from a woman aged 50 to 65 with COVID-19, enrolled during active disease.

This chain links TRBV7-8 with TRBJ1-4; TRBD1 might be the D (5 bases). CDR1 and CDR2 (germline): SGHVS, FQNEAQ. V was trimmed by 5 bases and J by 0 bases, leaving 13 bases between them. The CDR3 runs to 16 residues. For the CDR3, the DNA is TGTGCCAGCAGCCCCGGGGGGTATGCAACTAATGAAAAACTGTTTTTT. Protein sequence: CASSPGGYATNEKLFF.

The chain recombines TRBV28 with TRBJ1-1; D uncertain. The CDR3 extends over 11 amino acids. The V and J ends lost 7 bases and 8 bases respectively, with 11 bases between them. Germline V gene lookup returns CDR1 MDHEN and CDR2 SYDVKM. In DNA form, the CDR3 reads TGTGCCAGCACGGTAAAGAGAGAAGCTTTCTTT. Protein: CASTVKREAFF.

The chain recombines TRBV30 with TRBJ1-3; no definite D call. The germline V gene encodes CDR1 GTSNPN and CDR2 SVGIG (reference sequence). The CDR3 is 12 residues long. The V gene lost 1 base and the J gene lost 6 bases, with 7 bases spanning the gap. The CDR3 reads CAWSESLNTIYF. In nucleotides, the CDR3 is TGTGCCTGGAGTGAGAGCCTAAACACCATATATTTT.

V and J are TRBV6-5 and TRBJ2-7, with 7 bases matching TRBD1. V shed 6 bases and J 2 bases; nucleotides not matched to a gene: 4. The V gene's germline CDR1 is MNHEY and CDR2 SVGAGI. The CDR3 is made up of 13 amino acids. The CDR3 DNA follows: TGTGCCAGCAGCTCCCAGGGGGCCTACGAGCAGTACTTC. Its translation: CASSSQGAYEQYF.